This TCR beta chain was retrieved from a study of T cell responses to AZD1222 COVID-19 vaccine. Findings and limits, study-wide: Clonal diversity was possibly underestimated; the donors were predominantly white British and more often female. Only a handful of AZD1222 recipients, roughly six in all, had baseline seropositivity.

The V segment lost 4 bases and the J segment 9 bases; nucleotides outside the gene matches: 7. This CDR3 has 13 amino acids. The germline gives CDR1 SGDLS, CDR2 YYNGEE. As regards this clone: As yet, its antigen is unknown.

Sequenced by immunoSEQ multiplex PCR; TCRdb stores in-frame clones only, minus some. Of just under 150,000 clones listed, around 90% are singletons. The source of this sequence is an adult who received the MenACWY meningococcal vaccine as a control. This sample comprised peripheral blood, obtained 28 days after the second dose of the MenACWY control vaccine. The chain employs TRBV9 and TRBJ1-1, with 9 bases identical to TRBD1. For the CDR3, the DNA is TGTGCCAGCAGCCCCCAGGGGACAGGGCAAGCTTTCTTT. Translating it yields CASSPQGTGQAFF.